Each of the 3 T cell receptor beta chains below was sequenced from the same sample in a study of T cell responses to AZD1222 COVID-19 vaccine. Assay used: immunoSEQ multiplex PCR; TCRdb lists only in-frame clones, some missing. The repertoire includes some 140,000 clones, 80% to 90% of them detected once, and 1.5% to 2% sits in the top ten. The material sequenced was peripheral blood, taken on day 0 of AZD1222 vaccination. These receptors originate from an adult in good health.

This clone was counted only a few times. The chain combines TRBV5-1 with TRBJ1-1; 9 nucleotides agree with TRBD1. CDR3 length: 14 residues. Germline CDR1 reads SGHRS; CDR2 reads YFSETQ. The V gene end was trimmed by 4 bases and the J gene end by 6 bases; junction bases not matched to a gene: 7. The CDR3 nucleotides are TGCGCCAGCAGCCAAGGACAGGGGATTCCTGAAGCTTTCTTT. It specifies CASSQGQGIPEAFF.

In its sample, this clone was seen a few times. This chain joins TRBV3-1 (or the pseudogene TRBV3-2) and TRBJ1-1, with D unresolved. V was cut by 4 bases and J by 1 base, with 4 bases left in between. The length of the CDR3 is 12 residues. From germline, CDR1 is LGHDT and CDR2 YNNKEL (reference sequence). The CDR3 region is CASSLWNTEAFF. The CDR3, as DNA: TGTGCCAGCAGCCTTTGGAACACTGAAGCTTTCTTT.

The rearrangement links TRBV28 to TRBJ1-5; 7 nucleotides match TRBD1. CDR1 MDHEN and CDR2 SYDVKM come from the germline V gene. There are 14 residues in the CDR3. The V and J ends lost 6 bases and 2 bases, in that order; junction bases with no gene match: 4. This CDR3 is CASRGQQRNQPQHF. For the CDR3, the DNA is TGTGCCAGCAGGGGACAGCAACGCAATCAGCCCCAGCATTTT.